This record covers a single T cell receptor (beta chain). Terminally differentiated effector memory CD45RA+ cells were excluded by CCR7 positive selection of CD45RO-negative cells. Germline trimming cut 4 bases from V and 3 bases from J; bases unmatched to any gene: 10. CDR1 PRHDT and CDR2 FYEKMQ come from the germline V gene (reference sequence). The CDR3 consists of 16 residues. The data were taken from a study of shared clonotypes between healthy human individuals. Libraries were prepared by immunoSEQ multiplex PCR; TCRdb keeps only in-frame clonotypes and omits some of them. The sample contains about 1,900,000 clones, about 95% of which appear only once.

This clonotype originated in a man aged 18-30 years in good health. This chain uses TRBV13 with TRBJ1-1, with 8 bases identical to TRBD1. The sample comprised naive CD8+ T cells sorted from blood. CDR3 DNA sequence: TGTGCCAGCAGCTACGAGACAGGGGCATTCGACACTGAAGCTTTCTTT. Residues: CASSYETGAFDTEAFF.